This T cell receptor (beta chain) was sequenced for a study of T cell responses to AZD1222 COVID-19 vaccine. Findings and caveats of the study: A mostly white British donor set with more females was recruited, and clonal diversity was possibly underestimated.

Germline V CDR1 and CDR2: MNHEY, SVGEGT. The length of the CDR3 is 13 residues. Assay: immunoSEQ multiplex PCR; the TCRdb copy retains only in-frame clones and omits some. The table has over 65,000 clones, approximately 78% seen once. To note about this clone: Its antigen is as yet unknown. An end of the junction differs from the germline gene, which may be a read error.

This chain joins TRBV6-2 or TRBV6-3 and TRBJ2-7, with a weak D call TRBD1 (6 bases). This specimen was peripheral blood, taken on day 0 of AZD1222 vaccination. The TCR comes from an adult in good health. For the CDR3, the DNA is TGTGCCAGCAGTTACTCGTCAGTCCGGGACAAGCACTTC. Its protein product is CASSYSSVRDKHF.